This passage covers 15 T cell receptor beta chains from one sample sequenced in a study of OX40 agonist ivuxolimab in advanced cancers. The data were produced by immunoSEQ multiplex PCR, yet TCRdb's version contains in-frame clones alone and is incomplete. The data contain 35,000 to 45,000 clones, 65% to 90% of them seen just once; the ten biggest clones take up approximately 22%. The sample here was CD4+ or CD8+ T cells sorted from blood, taken in a trial of the OX40 agonist ivuxolimab. These receptor sequences come from an adult with an advanced solid tumor such as melanoma, head and neck, liver or kidney cancer.

This clone was found once. The chain links TRBV5-6 to TRBJ2-1; 11 bases are shared with TRBD2. Germline-derived CDR1 and CDR2 are SGHDT and YYEEEE. The CDR3 consists of 16 residues. The V segment lost 3 bases and the J segment 7 bases; nucleotides outside the gene matches: 9. The CDR3 region is CASSSPGTSGPNEQFF. DNA of the CDR3: TGTGCCAGCAGCTCACCCGGGACTAGCGGCCCTAATGAGCAGTTCTTC.

The J gene is TRBJ2-7, the V gene TRBV11-2; maybe TRBD1 (6 bases). CDR1 and CDR2 (germline): SGHAT, FQNNGV. This CDR3 contains 15 residues. V was clipped by 7 bases and J by 2 bases, with 18 bases between them. The CDR3 coding sequence is TGTGCCAGCAACAAACCAGGGGCTCCAACCTACGAGCAGTACTTC. Amino acids: CASNKPGAPTYEQYF.

This clone was detected a few times. The chain employs TRBV30 and TRBJ1-1, with D possibly being TRBD1 (6 bases). The CDR3 contains 12 residues. With 2 bases removed from V and 7 bases from J, the gap between germline ends came to 11 bases. The germline V gene encodes CDR1 GTSNPN and CDR2 SVGIG (reference sequence). CDR3 DNA sequence: TGTGCCTGGAGTCTCAACAGGGTTGAAGCTTTCTTT. It encodes CAWSLNRVEAFF.

This chain joins TRBV29-1 and TRBJ2-2; TRBD1 agrees at 10 bases. The V segment lost 0 bases and the J segment 6 bases; nucleotides outside the gene matches: 10. The CDR3 runs to 17 residues. Germline-derived CDR1 and CDR2 are SQVTM and ANQGSEA. CDR3 nucleotides: TGCAGCGTTGAAGACCGTGAAGGGACAGGGGCCCCCGGGGAGCTGTTTTTT. Its translation is CSVEDREGTGAPGELFF.

This clone was observed a few times. The rearrangement joins TRBV10-2 to TRBJ1-4; no clear D gene. The CDR3 contains 11 residues. Trimming left V 5 bases short and J 6 bases short, with 4 bases between. The germline gives CDR1 WSHSY, CDR2 SAAADI. The CDR3, as DNA: TGCGCCAGCAGTCCCGATGAAAAACTGTTTTTT. This codes for CASSPDEKLFF.

The genes are TRBV7-3 and TRBJ1-5; perhaps TRBD1 as D (5 bases). Germline CDR1 SGHTA, CDR2 FQGTGA. Between the trimmed V and J ends, which lost 1 base and 1 base, there was a span of 11 bases. This CDR3 is built from 16 residues. The CDR3 DNA reads TGTGCCAGCAGCTTAAAGGGGACGGGGAGCAATCAGCCCCAGCATTTT. This encodes CASSLKGTGSNQPQHF. Combining the CDR3 with reference TRBV7-3 and TRBJ1-5 gives the whole variable domain GAGVSQTPSNKVTEKGKYVELRCDPISGHTALYWYRQSLGQGPEFLIYFQGTGAADDSGLPNDRFFAVRPEGSVSTLKIQRTERGDSAVYLCASSLKGTGSNQPQHFGDGTRLSIL.

V usage is TRBV6-1 and J usage is TRBJ2-3; 7 bases are shared with TRBD1. J was trimmed by 6 bases and V by 6 bases; bases with no gene match: 12. CDR3 size: 15 residues. Germline lookup yields CDR1 MNHNS and CDR2 SASEGT. The DNA for the CDR3 is TGTGCCAGCAGGACAGGGATCGTCGTCGGGGATACGCAGTATTTT. Amino acids: CASRTGIVVGDTQYF.

The chain has TRBV29-1 and TRBJ1-1; D remains ambiguous. The CDR3 totals 15 residues. The germline V gene encodes CDR1 SQVTM and CDR2 ANQGSEA. Deletions cut 8 bases from V and 0 bases from J, with 19 bases between. The CDR3 sequence: CSSFALDGMNTEAFF. CDR3 bases: TGCAGCTCTTTCGCCCTCGACGGAATGAACACTGAAGCTTTCTTT.

The chain joins TRBV4-2 to TRBJ2-2; no clear D. V dropped 3 bases and J dropped 4 bases, with 3 bases sitting between them. The CDR3 spans 12 residues. Per the germline V gene, CDR1 is LGHNA and CDR2 is YNFKEQ. CDR3 sequence: CASSQGTGELFF. The CDR3 DNA follows: TGTGCCAGCAGCCAGGGCACCGGGGAGCTGTTTTTT.

The V call is TRBV4-1, the J call TRBJ1-1; D call uncertain. This CDR3 contains 12 residues. Trimming pared 3 bases from V and 7 bases from J, leaving 9 bases between. Germline V gives CDR1 MGHRA, CDR2 YSYEKL. This CDR3 is CASSHPGREAFF. CDR3 in DNA: TGCGCCAGCAGCCACCCGGGCCGTGAAGCTTTCTTT.

The chain links TRBV7-2 to TRBJ2-2; the D gene is possibly TRBD2 (6 bases). CDR1 SGHTA and CDR2 FQGNSA come from the germline V gene. V lost 8 bases to trimming and J lost 3 bases, with 16 bases between them. The CDR3 spans 15 residues. The CDR3: CASGLNGGYTGELFF. The CDR3 DNA sequence: TGTGCCAGCGGTCTCAACGGGGGATACACCGGGGAGCTGTTTTTT.

On this clone itself: The same CDR3 arises from other DNA sequences in this sample as well. The chain uses TRBV19 and TRBJ2-7, with D tentatively TRBD1 (6 bases). The CDR3 runs to 13 residues. Trimming removed 8 bases at V and 1 base at J, with 12 bases between. In germline, CDR1 is LNHDA, CDR2 SQIVND (reference sequence). The CDR3 DNA sequence: TGTGCCAGTTCCCCGACAGGATCCTACGAGCAGTACTTC. It encodes CASSPTGSYEQYF.

The chain links TRBV7-3 to TRBJ2-3; D assignment may be TRBD1 or TRBD2 (6 bases each). The ends were cut back, 3 bases at V and 4 bases at J, with 11 bases in the middle. Germline values: CDR1 SGHTA, CDR2 FQGTGA. The CDR3 length is 14 residues. CDR3 sequence (DNA): TGTGCCAGCAGCTTCGAGGGGGGCCCAGATACGCAGTATTTT. Amino acid sequence: CASSFEGGPDTQYF. The full variable domain, with the rest looked up from reference TRBV7-3 and TRBJ2-3, is GAGVSQTPSNKVTEKGKYVELRCDPISGHTALYWYRQSLGQGPEFLIYFQGTGAADDSGLPNDRFFAVRPEGSVSTLKIQRTERGDSAVYLCASSFEGGPDTQYFGPGTRLTVL.

V and J are TRBV5-8 and TRBJ2-4, with a possible D match to TRBD1 (6 bases). The CDR3 length is 18 residues. Germline CDR1 and CDR2: SGHTS and YDEGEE. Trimming shortened V by 5 bases and J by 0 bases, and 21 bases separated the two germline ends. CDR3 amino acids: CASRPNRVSGLAKNIQYF. The DNA of the CDR3 is TGTGCCAGCAGGCCGAACAGGGTTTCGGGCCTAGCCAAAAACATTCAGTACTTC.

The chain couples TRBV6-4 to TRBJ1-2, with 7 bases lining up with TRBD1. CDR1 and CDR2 (germline): MRHNA, SNTAGT. Losses at the gene ends were 6 bases for V and 2 bases for J; bases not matched to a gene: 12. The CDR3 is 16 residues long. CDR3 nucleotide sequence: TGTGCCAGCAGCCCCCTGACAGGGAACTTGAACTATGGCTACACCTTC. Residues: CASSPLTGNLNYGYTF.